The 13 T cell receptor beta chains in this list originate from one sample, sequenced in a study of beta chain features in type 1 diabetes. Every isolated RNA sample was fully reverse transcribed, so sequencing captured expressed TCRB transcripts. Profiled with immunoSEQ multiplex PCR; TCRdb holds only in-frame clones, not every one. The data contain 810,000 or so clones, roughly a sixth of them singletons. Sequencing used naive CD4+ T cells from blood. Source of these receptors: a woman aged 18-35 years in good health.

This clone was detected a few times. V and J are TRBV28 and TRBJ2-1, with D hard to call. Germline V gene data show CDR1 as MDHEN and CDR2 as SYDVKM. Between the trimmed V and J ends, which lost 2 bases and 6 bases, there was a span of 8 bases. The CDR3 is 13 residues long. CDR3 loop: CASSLGPPNEQFF. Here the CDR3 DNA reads TGTGCCAGCAGTTTAGGCCCGCCCAATGAGCAGTTCTTC.

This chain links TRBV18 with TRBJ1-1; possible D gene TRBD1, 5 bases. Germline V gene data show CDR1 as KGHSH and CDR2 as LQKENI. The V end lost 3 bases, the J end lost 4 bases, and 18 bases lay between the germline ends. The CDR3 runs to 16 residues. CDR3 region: CASSPDSDSSTTEAFF. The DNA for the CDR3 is TGTGCCAGCTCACCCGACTCCGACAGTTCAACCACTGAAGCTTTCTTT.

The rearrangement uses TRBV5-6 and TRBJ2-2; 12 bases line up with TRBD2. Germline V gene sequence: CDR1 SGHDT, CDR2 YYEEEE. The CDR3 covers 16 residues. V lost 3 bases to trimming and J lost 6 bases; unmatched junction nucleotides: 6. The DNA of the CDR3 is TGTGCCAGCAGCTCACAACGACTAGCGGGAGCCGGGGAGCTGTTTTTT. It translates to CASSSQRLAGAGELFF.

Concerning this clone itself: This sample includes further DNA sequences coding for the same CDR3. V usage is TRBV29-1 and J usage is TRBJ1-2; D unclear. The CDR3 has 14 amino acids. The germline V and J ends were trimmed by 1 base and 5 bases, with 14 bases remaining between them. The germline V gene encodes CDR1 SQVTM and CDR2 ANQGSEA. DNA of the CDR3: TGCAGCGTTGAAGTGAGGGTTCCCGGGTATGGCTACACCTTC. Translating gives CSVEVRVPGYGYTF.

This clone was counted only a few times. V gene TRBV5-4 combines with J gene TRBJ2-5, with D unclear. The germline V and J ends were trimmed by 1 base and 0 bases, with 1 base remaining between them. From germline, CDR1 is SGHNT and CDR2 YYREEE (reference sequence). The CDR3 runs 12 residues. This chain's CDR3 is CASSLYQETQYF. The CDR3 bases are TGTGCCAGCAGCTTGTACCAAGAGACCCAGTACTTC.

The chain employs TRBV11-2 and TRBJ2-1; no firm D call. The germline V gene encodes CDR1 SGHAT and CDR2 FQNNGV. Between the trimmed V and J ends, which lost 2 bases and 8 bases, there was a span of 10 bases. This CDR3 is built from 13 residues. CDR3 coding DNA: TGTGCCAGCAGCTTATACGGTAGGGATGAGCAGTTCTTC. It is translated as CASSLYGRDEQFF.

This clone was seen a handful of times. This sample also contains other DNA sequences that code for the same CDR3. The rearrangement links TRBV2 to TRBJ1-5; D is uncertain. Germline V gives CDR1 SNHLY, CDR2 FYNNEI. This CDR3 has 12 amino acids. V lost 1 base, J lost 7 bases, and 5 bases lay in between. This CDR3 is CASSEEYQPQHF. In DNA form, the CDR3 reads TGTGCCAGCAGTGAAGAGTACCAGCCCCAGCATTTT.

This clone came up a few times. The CDR3 loop is CASSRTSGARGQPQHF. The CDR3 nucleotides read TGTGCCAGCAGCCGAACTTCCGGGGCCAGGGGGCAGCCCCAGCATTTT. The rearrangement uses TRBV4-2 and TRBJ1-5; 7 bases align to TRBD1. The CDR3 loop spans 16 amino acids. Unmatched junction bases numbered 13, after V lost 4 bases and J lost 7 bases. CDR1 and CDR2 from the germline V gene are LGHNA and YNFKEQ.

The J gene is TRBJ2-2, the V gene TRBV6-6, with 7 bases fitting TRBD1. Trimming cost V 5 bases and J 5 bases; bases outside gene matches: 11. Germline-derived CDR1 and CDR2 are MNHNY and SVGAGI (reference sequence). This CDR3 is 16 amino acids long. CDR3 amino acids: CASSGPGTARTGELFF. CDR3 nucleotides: TGTGCCAGCAGTGGACCCGGGACAGCGAGGACCGGGGAGCTGTTTTTT.

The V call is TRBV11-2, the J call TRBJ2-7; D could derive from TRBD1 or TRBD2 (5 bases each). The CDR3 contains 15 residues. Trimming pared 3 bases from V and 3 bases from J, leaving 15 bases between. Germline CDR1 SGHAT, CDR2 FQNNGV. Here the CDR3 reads CASSFNRRGYYEQYF. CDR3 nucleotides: TGTGCCAGCAGCTTTAATCGTCGGGGCTACTACGAGCAGTACTTC. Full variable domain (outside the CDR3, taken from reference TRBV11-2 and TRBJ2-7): EAGVAQSPRYKIIEKRQSVAFWCNPISGHATLYWYQQILGQGPKLLIQFQNNGVVDDSQLPKDRFSAERLKGVDSTLKIQPAKLEDSAVYLCASSFNRRGYYEQYFGPGTRLTVT.

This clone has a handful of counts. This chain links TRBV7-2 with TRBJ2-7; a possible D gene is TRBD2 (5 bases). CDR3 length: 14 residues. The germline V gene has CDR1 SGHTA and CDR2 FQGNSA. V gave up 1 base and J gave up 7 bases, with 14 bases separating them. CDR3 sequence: CASSLESFSGEQYF. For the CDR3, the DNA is TGTGCCAGCAGCTTAGAATCCTTCTCGGGGGAGCAGTACTTC.

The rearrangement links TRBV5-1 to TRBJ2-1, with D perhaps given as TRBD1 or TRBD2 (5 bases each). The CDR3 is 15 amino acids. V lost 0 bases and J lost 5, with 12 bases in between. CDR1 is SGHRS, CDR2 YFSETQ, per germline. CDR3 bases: TGCGCCAGCAGCTTGGTTGGGACGCTCGACAATGAGCAGTTCTTC. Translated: CASSLVGTLDNEQFF. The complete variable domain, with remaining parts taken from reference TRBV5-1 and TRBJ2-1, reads KAGVTQTPRYLIKTRGQQVTLSCSPISGHRSVSWYQQTPGQGLQFLFEYFSETQRNKGNFPGRFSGRQFSNSRSEMNVSTLELGDSALYLCASSLVGTLDNEQFFGPGTRLTVL.

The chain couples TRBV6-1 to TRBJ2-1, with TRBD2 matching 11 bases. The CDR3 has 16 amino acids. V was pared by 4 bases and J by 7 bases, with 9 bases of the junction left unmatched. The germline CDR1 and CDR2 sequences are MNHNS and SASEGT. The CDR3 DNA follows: TGTGCCAGCAGTGTCACTAGCGGGAGTTCTTGGAATGAGCAGTTCTTC. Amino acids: CASSVTSGSSWNEQFF.